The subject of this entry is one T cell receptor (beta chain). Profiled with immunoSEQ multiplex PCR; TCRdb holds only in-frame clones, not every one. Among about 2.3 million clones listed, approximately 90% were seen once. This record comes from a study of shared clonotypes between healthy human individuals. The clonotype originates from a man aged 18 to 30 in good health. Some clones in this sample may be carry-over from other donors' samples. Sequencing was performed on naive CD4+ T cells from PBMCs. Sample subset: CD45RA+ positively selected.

CDR3 nucleotides: TGTGCCAGCAGCGTAGCTTTGGGGACAGGGCGGGACAATGAGCAGTTCTTC. The encoded protein is CASSVALGTGRDNEQFF. This chain links TRBV9 with TRBJ2-1, with 9 bases matching TRBD1. V gave up 0 bases and J gave up 5 bases; unmatched junction bases: 9. Germline-derived CDR1 and CDR2 are SGDLS and YYNGEE. CDR3 size: 17 residues.